These T cell receptor beta chains were read from a single sample in a study of response to subunit inactivated influenza vaccine. TCRdb re-called the RT-PCR reads through MiXCR, storing one row per CDR3 protein. The data show over 800,000 distinct CDR3 sequences, 21% seen once. Sequences were derived from PBMCs from blood, sampled about 5 days after vaccination. These receptors all stem from a man in his fifties or sixties who received an inactivated influenza vaccine. Each CDR3 is given with its conserved first and last residue. D genes are given only for firm matches. The size of a clone is reported for some rows only, either as once, few or many, or as a class for expanded clones.

TRBJ1-2 | TRBV11-2 | few | . | CASSLTIFRDGYTF | TGTGCCAGCAGCTTAACGATTTTTCGGGATGGCTACACCTTC
TRBJ2-7 | TRBV3-1 | few | . | CASTGGGPYEQYF | TGTGCCAGCACGGGTGGGGGACCCTACGAGCAGTACTTC
TRBJ2-7 | TRBV6-2/TRBV6-3 | few | . | CASSVGHRHEQYF | TGTGCCAGCAGTGTGGGACACCGTCACGAGCAGTACTTC
TRBJ2-2 | TRBV11-1 | . | . | CASSFSAGGTLDSGELFF | TGTGCCAGCAGCTTCTCAGCTGGCGGAACCCTAGACTCCGGGGAGCTGTTTTTT
TRBJ2-7 | TRBV15 | . | TRBD1 | CATSRDDRGNYEQYF | TGTGCCACCAGCAGAGATGACAGGGGAAACTACGAGCAGTACTTC
TRBJ2-1 | TRBV5-1 | many | TRBD1 | CASSLTDRMQFF | TGCGCCAGCAGCTTGACGGACAGGATGCAGTTCTTC
TRBJ2-7 | TRBV6-2/TRBV6-3 | few | . | CASSYSYRGVEQYF | TGTGCCAGCAGTTACTCGTATCGGGGTGTGGAGCAGTACTTC
TRBJ2-1 | TRBV7-9 | . | . | CASSKDYRSYNEQFF | TGTGCCAGCAGCAAAGACTACCGCTCCTACAATGAGCAGTTCTTC
TRBJ1-4 | TRBV5-6 | many | . | CASSYSTGPREKLFF | TGTGCCAGCAGCTATTCGACAGGACCAAGGGAAAAACTGTTTTTT
TRBJ2-7 | TRBV29-1 | many | TRBD2 | CSVHAAGGMDEQYF | TGCAGCGTCCATGCGGCGGGAGGAATGGACGAGCAGTACTTC
TRBJ2-5 | TRBV24-1 | . | . | CATSDVRDSQETQYF | TGTGCCACCAGTGACGTCCGGGACTCCCAAGAGACCCAGTACTTC
TRBJ2-7 | TRBV28 | . | TRBD2 | CASSGGREQYF | TGTGCCAGTAGCGGGGGGAGGGAGCAGTACTTC
TRBJ2-3 | TRBV28 | . | TRBD2 | CASRPRLVAGDNTQYF | TGTGCCAGCAGACCACGCCTAGTAGCGGGAGATAATACGCAGTATTTT
TRBJ2-1 | TRBV4-2 | . | TRBD2 | CASSRVGTSGSSYNEQFF | TGTGCCAGCAGCCGGGTCGGGACTAGCGGAAGCTCCTACAATGAGCAGTTCTTC